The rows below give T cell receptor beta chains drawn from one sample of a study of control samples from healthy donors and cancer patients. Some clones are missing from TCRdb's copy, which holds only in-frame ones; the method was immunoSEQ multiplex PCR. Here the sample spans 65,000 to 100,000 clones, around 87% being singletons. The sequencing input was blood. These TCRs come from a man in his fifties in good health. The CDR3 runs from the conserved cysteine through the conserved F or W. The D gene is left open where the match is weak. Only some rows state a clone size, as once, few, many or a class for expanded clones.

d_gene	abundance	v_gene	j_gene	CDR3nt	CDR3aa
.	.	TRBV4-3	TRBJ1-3	TGCGCCAGCAGCCAAGATGACCTCAGCTCTGGAAACACCATATATTTT	CASSQDDLSSGNTIYF
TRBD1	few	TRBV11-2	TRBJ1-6	TGTGCCAGCAGCTTCACAGGGGTTGATTCACCCCTCCACTTT	CASSFTGVDSPLHF
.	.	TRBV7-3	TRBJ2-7	TGTGCCAGCAGCCGTACCGGGACGGGCTCCTACGAGCAGTACTTC	CASSRTGTGSYEQYF
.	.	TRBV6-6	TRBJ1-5	TGTGCCAGCATTTCGACAGGTAATCAGCCCCAGCATTTT	CASISTGNQPQHF
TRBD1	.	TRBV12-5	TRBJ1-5	TGTGCTAGTGGTCTTCGACCGCGGTGGACAGGAGAAGGGAAGAGCAATCAGCCCCAGCATTTT	CASGLRPRWTGEGKSNQPQHF
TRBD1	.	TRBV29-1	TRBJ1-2	TGCAGCGTGTACCAAGGGGACAGGGACTATGGCTACACCTTC	CSVYQGDRDYGYTF
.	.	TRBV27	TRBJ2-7	TGTGCCAGCAGTTCCAGCCCCGGAGCAAGGGCCACCTACGAGCAGTACTTC	CASSSSPGARATYEQYF
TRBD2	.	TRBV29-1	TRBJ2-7	TGCAGCGTTTCTCGGACTAGCGGGAGTTTCCGCGAGCAGTACTTC	CSVSRTSGSFREQYF
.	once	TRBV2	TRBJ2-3	TGTGCCAGCAGTGGGGGGGTGGCGCAGTATTTT	CASSGGVAQYF
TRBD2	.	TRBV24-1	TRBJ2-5	TGTGCCACCAGTGATCGCGGGGGGGCCTCCCCCCGGGAGACCCAGTACTTC	CATSDRGGASPRETQYF
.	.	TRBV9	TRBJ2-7	TGTGCCAGCAGCGGTCGCTATGGGGTGATGGAGCAGTACTTC	CASSGRYGVMEQYF
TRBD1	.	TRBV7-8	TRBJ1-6	TGTGCCAGCAGCCTTCTCGGACAGGGCAATTCACCCCTCCACTTT	CASSLLGQGNSPLHF
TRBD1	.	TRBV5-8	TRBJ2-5	TGTGCCAGCAGCTTGAGGACAGGGTGGGAGACCCAGTACTTC	CASSLRTGWETQYF
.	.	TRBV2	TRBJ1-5	TGTGCCAGTACAGGGACCAATAGCAATCAGCCCCAGCATTTT	CASTGTNSNQPQHF
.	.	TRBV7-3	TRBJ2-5	TGTGCCAGCAGCTCGACAGGGATGGGAGGGACCCAGTACTTC	CASSSTGMGGTQYF
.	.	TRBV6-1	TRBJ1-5	TGTGCCAGCAGTGACATGAGAGGCAATCAGCCCCAGCATTTT	CASSDMRGNQPQHF
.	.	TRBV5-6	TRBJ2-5	TGTGCCAGCAGCCTGCGGGGCACAGGGGCGGAGACCCAGTACTTC	CASSLRGTGAETQYF
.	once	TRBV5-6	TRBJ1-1	TGTGCCAGCAGCTTGCCAGGGGCCACGATCACTGAAGCTTTCTTT	CASSLPGATITEAFF
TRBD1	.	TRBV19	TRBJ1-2	TGTGCCAGTAGTATAGAAGTAGGGGGCATCGGCTACACCTTC	CASSIEVGGIGYTF
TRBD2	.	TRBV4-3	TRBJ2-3	TGCGCCAGCAGCCCGACTAGCCTCCCAGATACGCAGTATTTT	CASSPTSLPDTQYF
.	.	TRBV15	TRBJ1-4	TGTGCCACCAGCAGAGAAACAGCCTTTAATGAAAAACTGTTTTTT	CATSRETAFNEKLFF
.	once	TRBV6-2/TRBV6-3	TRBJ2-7	TGTGCCAGCAGTGGGCTACCTTACGAGCAGTACTTC	CASSGLPYEQYF
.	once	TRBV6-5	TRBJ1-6	TGTGCCAGCAGTTACCAGGAGGGAGGTAATTCACCCCTCCACTTT	CASSYQEGGNSPLHF
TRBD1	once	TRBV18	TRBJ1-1	TGTGCCACAGCAGGGGGCATGAACACTGAAGCTTTCTTT	CATAGGMNTEAFF
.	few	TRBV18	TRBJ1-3	TGTGCCAGCTCACCTACGTATTTATCTAACTTCGGTCCAGGGTTCTCTGGAAACACCATATATTTT	CASSPTYLSNFGPGFSGNTIYF
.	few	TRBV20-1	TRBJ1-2	TGCAGTGCTAACCCCCTCTATGGCTACACCTTC	CSANPLYGYTF